This T cell receptor (beta chain) was sequenced during a study of CD8+CD57+ T cells in acquired aplastic anemia. This clonotype has a single count. Lacking the conserved final phenylalanine or tryptophan, this CDR3 likely reflects a read error. In germline, CDR1 is SGHRS, CDR2 YFSETQ. The J segment lost 0 bases and the V segment lost 5 bases, leaving 10 bases of the junction unmatched. The CDR3 sequence is 17 residues long. The use of genomic DNA as template underpinned the TCR beta VDJ and CDR3 profiling. TCRdb redid the calling of the reads with MiXCR, one entry per CDR3 protein. Here the sample spans more than 150,000 distinct CDR3 sequences, 40% to 55% being singletons. Patients chosen for sequencing had CD8+CD57+ cells that had expanded, as shown by flow cytometry.

This receptor was identified in a human donor with aplastic anemia. The J gene is TRBJ1-3, the V gene TRBV5-1, with 8 nucleotides matching TRBD1. Sequencing was performed on sorted CD4+, CD8+, or CD8+CD57+ T cells (not recorded which) from PBMCs. The DNA of the CDR3 is TGCGCCAGCAGTCGCGTTCCGGGACAGGACTCTGGAAACACCATATATCTT. Its protein is CASSRVPGQDSGNTIYL.